These 3 T cell receptor beta chains were all obtained from the same sample, sequenced in a study of blood T cell repertoires in COVID-19. Clones were read by immunoSEQ multiplex PCR, and TCRdb kept only the in-frame ones, dropping some. The sample carries roughly 340,000 clones, about nine tenths recorded once. The sequencing input was peripheral blood. These receptors all stem from a woman aged 45-59 years with COVID-19, enrolled during active disease.

V is TRBV10-2 and J is TRBJ2-2; D gene uncertain. The CDR3 loop spans 15 amino acids. V lost 0 bases to trimming and J lost 4 bases, with 9 bases between them. Looked up from germline, CDR1 is WSHSY and CDR2 is SAAADI. The CDR3 DNA reads as TGCGCCAGCAGTGAGTCACCCGAAGCCACCGGGGAGCTGTTTTTT. Translation gives CASSESPEATGELFF.

The chain uses TRBV19 and TRBJ2-7; TRBD1 aligns across 9 bases. Unmatched junction bases numbered 6, after V lost 2 bases and J lost 4 bases. The CDR3 totals 15 residues. Per the germline V gene, CDR1 is LNHDA and CDR2 is SQIVND (reference sequence). CDR3: CASSISGTGIYEQYF. CDR3 in DNA: TGTGCCAGTAGTATATCAGGGACAGGGATTTACGAGCAGTACTTC.

The V call is TRBV29-1, the J call TRBJ2-5, with D possibly matching TRBD1 (5 bases). Trimming shortened V by 7 bases and J by 5 bases, and 17 bases separated the two germline ends. The CDR3 extends over 13 amino acids. Germline loops: CDR1 SQVTM, CDR2 ANQGSEA. CDR3 protein: CSGTGAGLETQYF. For the CDR3, the DNA is TGCAGCGGCACAGGAGCAGGGTTGGAGACCCAGTACTTC.